This is a list of T cell receptor beta chains from one sample in a study of neoadjuvant anti-PD-1 for oral cavity cancer. The assay was immunoSEQ multiplex PCR, and TCRdb's table has in-frame clones only and misses some. The sample records approximately 68,000 clones, roughly nine tenths being singletons. Sample: PBMCs, taken after nivolumab (anti-PD-1) treatment. These receptors were collected from a person aged 35-79 years with oral cavity squamous cell carcinoma. Each CDR3 is given with its conserved first and last residue. The order of the fields is J gene, V gene, clone size, D gene, CDR3 DNA, CDR3 protein. The D gene is left open where the match is weak. Some rows mark clone size as missing; the rest say once, few, many or name a class of expanded clone.

TRBJ2-7 | TRBV10-1 | . | . | TGCGCCAGCAGTGACCCTGCTTGGGGTGCCTACGAGCAGTACTTC | CASSDPAWGAYEQYF
TRBJ2-5 | TRBV27 | . | TRBD1 | TGTGCCAGCCGAAGGACAGGTCTCGGCCAAGAGACCCAGTACTTC | CASRRTGLGQETQYF
TRBJ1-3 | TRBV9 | . | TRBD1 | TGTGCCAGCAGCCCTCCCGACAGGGCCCACACTGGAAACACCATATATTTT | CASSPPDRAHTGNTIYF
TRBJ1-1 | TRBV7-8 | . | . | TGTGCCAGCAGCTTAGCCCGGGGCCCGTCACGGAACACTGAAGCTTTCTTT | CASSLARGPSRNTEAFF
TRBJ2-7 | TRBV5-1 | . | TRBD2 | TGCGCCAGCAGCTTGACGACAACGACTAGCGGGACGGCGTACGAGCAGTACTTC | CASSLTTTTSGTAYEQYF
TRBJ1-2 | TRBV6-5 | once | TRBD1 | TGTGCCAGCAGTCCCGACAGGGGATGGGGCTATGGCTACACCTTC | CASSPDRGWGYGYTF
TRBJ2-1 | TRBV5-1 | . | . | TGCGCCAGCAGCTTGTCACACGGATCCTACAATGAGCAGTTCTTC | CASSLSHGSYNEQFF
TRBJ2-7 | TRBV5-1 | . | TRBD1 | TGCGCCAGCAGCGCCCGGGACAGCTCCTACGAGCAGTACTTC | CASSARDSSYEQYF
TRBJ1-1 | TRBV7-9 | few | . | TGTGCCAGCAGCTTTAACGAGAACACTGAAGCTTTCTTT | CASSFNENTEAFF
TRBJ2-1 | TRBV9 | . | TRBD2 | TGTGCCAGCAGCGTAGCCTTTGCGGGAGGGAACAATGAGCAGTTCTTC | CASSVAFAGGNNEQFF
TRBJ2-1 | TRBV5-1 | . | TRBD2 | TGCGCCAGCAGCTTGGAGGCTAGCGGGAGATGGCAGTTCTTC | CASSLEASGRWQFF
TRBJ1-5 | TRBV10-3 | . | . | TGTGCCACCTCAGGGAGCAGCAATCAGCCCCAGCATTTT | CATSGSSNQPQHF
TRBJ2-1 | TRBV5-1 | . | . | TGCGCCAGCAGCTTGAGGTGGGGGGTTAGCTCCTACAATGAGCAGTTCTTC | CASSLRWGVSSYNEQFF
TRBJ2-7 | TRBV5-5 | . | . | TGTGCCAGCAGCTTTGGGGGGCGCCGGCAGTACTTC | CASSFGGRRQYF
TRBJ2-7 | TRBV11-2 | . | . | TGTGCCAGCAGCCATCCTGGGAAGCCCTACGAGCAGTACTTC | CASSHPGKPYEQYF
TRBJ1-4 | TRBV5-5 | once | . | TGTGCCAGCAGCTTGAACGCCGCAACTAATGAAAAACTGTTTTTT | CASSLNAATNEKLFF
TRBJ2-1 | TRBV5-1 | . | . | TGCGCCAGCAGTTCGCCCGGGGGCTGGAATGAGCAGTTCTTC | CASSSPGGWNEQFF
TRBJ2-3 | TRBV19 | . | . | TGTGCCAGTAGCAAGAGGCGGGGATCCGATACGCAGTATTTT | CASSKRRGSDTQYF
TRBJ2-1 | TRBV5-1 | . | . | TGCGCCAGCAGCACAGGAGGAAATGAGCAGTTCTTC | CASSTGGNEQFF
TRBJ1-4 | TRBV9 | . | . | TGTGCCAGCAGCTCTAGGTGGGGGGAAAAACTGTTTTTT | CASSSRWGEKLFF
TRBJ1-2 | TRBV7-8 | . | . | TGTGCCAGCAGCGCCCGACTCCCCGGTGCGAATGGCTACACCTTC | CASSARLPGANGYTF
TRBJ1-2 | TRBV5-6 | . | TRBD1 | TGTGCCAGCAGCGAGGGGACAGTCTATGGCTACACCTTC | CASSEGTVYGYTF
TRBJ1-2 | TRBV7-8 | few | . | TGTGCCAGCAGCTTAGCGCTTTTGGGGAGGTATGGCTACACCTTC | CASSLALLGRYGYTF
TRBJ1-5 | TRBV19 | once | TRBD1 | TGTGCCAGTAGTGCCCGGACAGGGCGCAATCAGCCCCAGCATTTT | CASSARTGRNQPQHF
TRBJ1-5 | TRBV7-8 | . | . | TGTGCCAGCAGTCCTGACAGGCGAAATCAGCCCCAGCATTTT | CASSPDRRNQPQHF
TRBJ2-2 | TRBV9 | . | . | TGTGCCAGCAGCGTGGGACTGACAAGGGTCCCCGGGGAGCTGTTTTTT | CASSVGLTRVPGELFF
TRBJ2-1 | TRBV7-7 | . | TRBD2 | TGTGCTAGCAGCTTATCACTAGCGGGGGGGCGAAATGAGCAGTTCTTC | CASSLSLAGGRNEQFF
TRBJ2-1 | TRBV5-1 | . | . | TGCGCCAGCAGCTTGGGGGACTTGCACAATGAGCAGTTCTTC | CASSLGDLHNEQFF
TRBJ2-7 | TRBV6-5 | . | TRBD2 | TGTGCCAGCAGTTATTCGGCGGGAGGCCAGTACGAGCAGTACTTC | CASSYSAGGQYEQYF
TRBJ1-1 | TRBV19 | few | . | TGTGCCAGTGAAAACAGGTTACTCATGAACACTGAAGCTTTCTTT | CASENRLLMNTEAFF
TRBJ2-5 | TRBV6-1 | . | TRBD1 | TGTGCCAGCACTTTGGGACAGGGGGCCGAGACCCAGTACTTC | CASTLGQGAETQYF
TRBJ2-3 | TRBV9 | . | . | TGTGCCAGCAGCGTATCCATAGCTTTACCAGATACGCAGTATTTT | CASSVSIALPDTQYF